A selection of T cell receptor beta chains follows, all from one sample in a study of blood T cells in healthy people across ages. A single record per CDR3 protein comes from TCRdb applying MiXCR to the 5' RACE reads. This table holds about 1.7 million distinct CDR3 sequences, roughly 30% found once. Sequenced input: blood. These receptors came from a woman aged 25 to 39 in good health. CDR3s include the opening cysteine and the closing phenylalanine or tryptophan. Fields, in order: clone size, D gene, J gene, V gene, CDR3 DNA, CDR3 protein. The D gene is left open where the match is weak. Rows may omit the clone size; those that give it use once, few, many or a size class.

-,-,TRBJ2-1,TRBV7-2,TGTGCCAGCAGCTTAGGGGCCGCGACTAGAGGCTCTGAGCAGTTCTTC,CASSLGAATRGSEQFF
many,-,TRBJ2-7,TRBV10-3,TGTGCCATCAGCGACGAAATCGGGACACTCTACGAGCAGTACTTC,CAISDEIGTLYEQYF
-,-,TRBJ1-2,TRBV7-6,TGTGCCAGCAGCCCACAAGAGGGATATGGCCACACCTTC,CASSPQEGYGHTF
few,-,TRBJ1-2,TRBV6-5,TGTGCCAGCCTAGGGGGGAAAAAGGATGGCTACACCTTC,CASLGGKKDGYTF
few,TRBD1,TRBJ1-1,TRBV7-2,TGTGCCAGCAGCTGGACAGGGTTGGGGAACACTGAAGCTTTCTTT,CASSWTGLGNTEAFF
-,TRBD1,TRBJ2-1,TRBV5-1,TGCGCCAGCACAGAGGGGGCTGGGGAGCAGTTCTTC,CASTEGAGEQFF
many,-,TRBJ1-1,TRBV10-3,TGTGCCATCAGGGGCGCGATGAACACTGAAGCTTTCTTT,CAIRGAMNTEAFF
-,-,TRBJ2-2,TRBV10-3,TGTGCCATCAGTGGTGGGGCAAAGAACGGGGAGCTGTTTTTT,CAISGGAKNGELFF
many,TRBD2,TRBJ2-7,TRBV12-3/TRBV12-4,TGTGCCAGCAGTTATGGGGGACTAGCGGGGGCTAGGGACGAGCAGTACTTC,CASSYGGLAGARDEQYF
-,TRBD1,TRBJ2-7,TRBV5-1,TGCGCCAGCAGCGCGGGGACAGGGGGCTTGGGGGAGCAGTACTTC,CASSAGTGGLGEQYF
-,-,TRBJ1-1,TRBV30,TGTGCCTGGAGCTCCCCAGGGCGTCCTTTCTTT,CAWSSPGRPFF
-,TRBD1,TRBJ1-2,TRBV6-5,TGTGCCAGCAGTGAAACAGGGGGCTTGTGTAATGGCTACACCTTC,CASSETGGLCNGYTF
many,-,TRBJ2-7,TRBV20-1,TGCAGTGCTATCTTAGATAGGGGAGTACGCGAGCAGTACTTC,CSAILDRGVREQYF
-,-,TRBJ1-6,TRBV27,TGTGCCAGCAGTTTATTCGCAGGGTCGTCCTATAATTCACCCCTCCACTTT,CASSLFAGSSYNSPLHF
-,-,TRBJ1-1,TRBV24-1,TGTGCCACCAAGGACACTGAAGCTTTCTTT,CATKDTEAFF
few,-,TRBJ2-3,TRBV12-5,TGTGCTAGTAGGCCTAGACGAACCACAGATACGCAGTATTTT,CASRPRRTTDTQYF
-,TRBD2,TRBJ2-5,TRBV7-2,TGTGCTAGCGGGGAAAGGGGAAATGAGCAGTACTTC,CASGERGNEQYF
few,-,TRBJ1-1,TRBV2,TGTGCCAGCAGTGCGCCCACGACAGAGAACACTGGAGCTTTCTTT,CASSAPTTENTGAFF
many,TRBD2,TRBJ2-7,TRBV28,TGTGCCAGCAGCCTCTCTAGCGGGAGTCTCTACGAGCAGTACTTC,CASSLSSGSLYEQYF
-,-,TRBJ2-2,TRBV9,TGTGCCAGCAGCGTTGGACAGTCCTCTAACACCGGGGAGCTGTTTTTT,CASSVGQSSNTGELFF
once,TRBD2,TRBJ2-7,TRBV18,TGTGCCAGCTCACGACTCACCCTAGCGGGGTCAACCAACTACGAGCAGTACTTC,CASSRLTLAGSTNYEQYF
-,-,TRBJ2-4,TRBV20-1,TGCAGTGCTATCTTTAGCTCCTACAATGAGCAGTACTTC,CSAIFSSYNEQYF
-,-,TRBJ2-3,TRBV10-2,TGCGCCAGCAGTGAGTTGGACAGTAACACAGATACGCAGTATTTT,CASSELDSNTDTQYF